This TCR beta chain was retrieved from a study of post-analysis software for immune sequencing data. General study results and limits: Patients used about 5 TRBV segments, including TRBV5-6, TRBV5-1 and TRBV20-1, more often than controls.

Unique-molecular-identifier-tagged TCR beta cDNA libraries were used. A single record per CDR3 protein comes from TCRdb applying MiXCR to the PCR reads. Of some 700,000 distinct CDR3 sequences listed, approximately 59% are singletons. Germline V CDR1 and CDR2: SEHNR, FQNEAQ (reference sequence). Trimming took 5 bases from V and 4 from J, leaving 11 bases between them. CDR3 length: 13 residues. There are a few counts of this clonotype. As yet, its antigen is unknown. The gene calls are TRBV7-9 and TRBJ1-2; D not certain. The clonotype originates from a girl aged 2-10 years with multiple sclerosis. Sequencing used blood. CDR3 protein: CASSRSTTYGYTF. CDR3 DNA sequence: TGTGCCAGCAGCCGGAGTACGACCTATGGCTACACCTTC.